A single sample is the source of the 29 T cell receptor beta chains below, sequenced in a study of blood T cell repertoires in COVID-19. TCRdb's copy holds only in-frame clones and misses some; the assay was immunoSEQ multiplex PCR. The repertoire includes approximately 250,000 clones, about 87% of them detected once, and over 4% sits in the top ten. The specimen sequenced was PBMCs or T cells enriched from blood (not recorded which). These receptor sequences come from a woman aged 30 to 39 with acute COVID-19.

The chain couples TRBV28 to TRBJ2-7; 9 positions agree with TRBD1. CDR1 MDHEN and CDR2 SYDVKM come from the germline V gene. The CDR3 runs 13 residues. V shed 10 bases and J 5 bases; nucleotides not matched to a gene: 9. In DNA, the CDR3 is TGTGCCACGCGGGGACAGGGAAAACACGAGCAGTACTTC. This codes for CATRGQGKHEQYF.

A single count supports this clone. The rearrangement links TRBV19 to TRBJ2-3, with TRBD2 identical over 7 bases. The CDR3 contains 17 residues. The V and J ends lost 4 bases and 0 bases, in that order; junction bases with no gene match: 10. Germline values: CDR1 LNHDA, CDR2 SQIVND (reference sequence). CDR3 protein: CASSTPLRGSSTDTQYF. The CDR3 nucleotides are TGTGCCAGTAGTACGCCGTTGCGGGGGTCTAGCACAGATACGCAGTATTTT. The variable domain in full, with the rest retrieved from reference TRBV19 and TRBJ2-3, is DGGITQSPKYLFRKEGQNVTLSCEQNLNHDAMYWYRQDPGQGLRLIYYSQIVNDFQKGDIAEGYSVSREKKESFPLTVTSAQKNPTAFYLCASSTPLRGSSTDTQYFGPGTRLTVL.

V usage is TRBV24-1 and J usage is TRBJ2-2, with D possibly matching TRBD2 (5 bases). CDR1 is KGHDR, CDR2 SFDVKD, per germline. V shed 4 bases and J shed 2 bases, with 7 bases lying between them. The CDR3 is made up of 14 amino acids. The CDR3 loop reads CATSDWTNTGELFF. CDR3 in DNA: TGTGCCACCAGTGACTGGACTAACACCGGGGAGCTGTTTTTT.

This clone has just one count. A read error may produce the germline difference seen at one junction end. The CDR3 sequence: CASSFSGQGENF. The CDR3 region has the DNA TGTGCCAGCAGCTTTTCGGGACAGGGTGAGAACTTC. This chain connects TRBV7-9 to TRBJ2-7; TRBD1 aligns across 9 bases. This CDR3 has 12 residues. From germline, CDR1 is SEHNR and CDR2 FQNEAQ (reference sequence). The whole variable domain, remainder taken from reference TRBV7-9 and TRBJ2-7, is DTGVSQNPRHKITKRGQNVTFRCDPISEHNRLYWYRQTLGQGPEFLTYFQNEAQLEKSRLLSDRFSAERPKGSFSTLEIQRTEQGDSAMYLCASSFSGQGENFGPGTRLTVT.

The CDR3 region is CASSLVVSEQYF. The CDR3 region has the DNA TGTGCCAGCAGCTTAGTCGTCTCCGAGCAGTACTTC. The chain carries TRBV7-2 and TRBJ2-7; D unresolved. Germline CDR1 is SGHTA and CDR2 is FQGNSA. The CDR3 is 12 amino acids. Trimming removed 1 base from V and 6 bases from J, with 7 bases in between.

This clone was counted a single time. The chain links TRBV19 to TRBJ1-5; a possible D gene is TRBD1 (6 bases). V shed 2 bases and J shed 3 bases, with 8 bases lying between them. Germline CDR1 LNHDA, CDR2 SQIVND (reference sequence). The CDR3 is 14 residues long. This CDR3 reads CASSIRTDNQPQHF. CDR3 bases: TGTGCCAGTAGTATACGGACAGACAATCAGCCCCAGCATTTT.

The chain recombines TRBV5-1 with TRBJ2-1; D is possibly TRBD2 (6 bases). This CDR3 region has 14 residues. Looked up from germline, CDR1 is SGHRS and CDR2 is YFSETQ. With 5 bases removed from V and 3 bases from J, the gap between germline ends came to 12 bases. The CDR3 region has the DNA TGCGCCAGCAGAGAAACGGGAGTCTACAATGAGCAGTTCTTC. Protein product: CASRETGVYNEQFF.

This chain uses TRBV29-1 with TRBJ2-7; 14 positions agree with TRBD2. Trimming cost V 7 bases and J 2 bases; bases outside gene matches: 10. This CDR3 is 16 amino acids long. CDR1 SQVTM and CDR2 ANQGSEA come from the germline V gene. The CDR3 bases are TGCAGCGCACTCCCGGGACTAGCGGGAGATACCTACGAGCAGTACTTC. Its protein is CSALPGLAGDTYEQYF.

The chain is built from TRBV9 and TRBJ2-1; D possibly corresponds to TRBD2 (6 bases). Germline CDR1 SGDLS, CDR2 YYNGEE. The CDR3 extends over 15 amino acids. V lost 4 bases and J 2 bases, leaving 13 bases between the germline ends. CDR3: CASSPAGTPYNEQFF. For the CDR3, the DNA is TGTGCCAGCAGCCCCGCCGGGACTCCCTACAATGAGCAGTTCTTC.

The genes are TRBV13 and TRBJ1-4; the D gene is possibly TRBD1 (5 bases). Trimming cost V 4 bases and J 2 bases, with 11 bases left between them. The CDR3 consists of 15 residues. Germline V gene lookup returns CDR1 PRHDT and CDR2 FYEKMQ (reference sequence). Here the CDR3 reads CASSSSDITNEKLFF. In nucleotides, the CDR3 is TGTGCCAGCAGCTCATCGGACATTACTAATGAAAAACTGTTTTTT.

The V and J genes are TRBV21-1 and TRBJ2-1; TRBD2, the table's D call, was not compared with the DNA. TRBV21-1 is a pseudogene locus. The CDR3 consists of 12 residues. The CDR3 here is CKGTSGSNEQFF. DNA for the CDR3: TGCAAAGGGACTAGCGGGAGTAATGAGCAGTTCTTC.

This clone came up a few times. The J gene is TRBJ2-2, the V gene TRBV4-2, with TRBD2 matching 8 bases. With V trimmed by 1 base and J by 6 bases, 7 bases remained unmatched. The CDR3 is made up of 16 amino acids. CDR1 and CDR2 from the germline V gene are LGHNA and YNFKEQ. CDR3 DNA sequence: TGTGCCAGCAGCCAAGCCAGACGGGAGGGAGCCGGGGAGCTGTTTTTT. Its protein is CASSQARREGAGELFF.

The chain links TRBV6-5 to TRBJ1-3; 8 nucleotides align to TRBD1. There are 15 residues in the CDR3. Germline V gene data show CDR1 as MNHEY and CDR2 as SVGAGI. Trimming removed 4 bases from V and 3 bases from J; junction bases left unmatched: 5. CDR3 residues: CASSLSGGSGNTIYF. The CDR3 bases are TGTGCCAGCAGTTTATCAGGGGGCAGTGGAAACACCATATATTTT.

This chain uses TRBV12-3 or TRBV12-4 with TRBJ1-1; D might be TRBD1 (5 bases). CDR3 size: 13 residues. The ends were cut back, 5 bases at V and 4 bases at J, with 11 bases in the middle. For the CDR3, the DNA is TGTGCCAGCAGTCTGGGGGGGTTCACTGAAGCTTTCTTT. Translated: CASSLGGFTEAFF.

In its sample, this clone was seen a few times. The chain has TRBV7-6 and TRBJ2-1; TRBD2 aligns across 12 bases. Germline V CDR1 and CDR2: SGHVS, FNYEAQ. V dropped 1 base and J dropped 5; count of bases not matched to a gene: 9. This CDR3 has 18 residues. The CDR3 DNA reads TGTGCCAGCAGCTTAGTTTTGAGGGCTAGCGGGAGGGACAATGAGCAGTTCTTC. This sequence encodes CASSLVLRASGRDNEQFF. The entire variable domain, with the rest obtained from reference TRBV7-6 and TRBJ2-1, is as follows: GAGVSQSPRYKVTKRGQDVALRCDPISGHVSLYWYRQALGQGPEFLTYFNYEAQQDKSGLPNDRFSAERPEGSISTLTIQRTEQRDSAMYRCASSLVLRASGRDNEQFFGPGTRLTVL.

The CDR3 DNA is TGCGCCAGCAGGGAAGAGCGGAACAGGGGTGGTAGCAATCAGCCCCAGCATTTT. This codes for CASREERNRGGSNQPQHF. V is TRBV5-1 and J is TRBJ1-5; TRBD1 agrees at 7 bases. This CDR3 comprises 18 residues. V lost 5 bases and J lost 0; bases outside the gene matches: 14. CDR1 is SGHRS and CDR2 is YFSETQ in the germline V gene.

This clone was found a few times. The genes are TRBV5-6 and TRBJ2-7, with TRBD1 identical over 7 bases. The germline V gene has CDR1 SGHDT and CDR2 YYEEEE. The CDR3 loop spans 16 amino acids. V dropped 0 bases and J dropped 1; count of bases not matched to a gene: 7. The CDR3 spells CASSLGQGPMSYEQYF. In DNA form, the CDR3 reads TGTGCCAGCAGCTTGGGACAGGGACCAATGTCCTACGAGCAGTACTTC. Full variable domain (remainder filled in from reference TRBV5-6 and TRBJ2-7): DAGVTQSPTHLIKTRGQQVTLRCSPKSGHDTVSWYQQALGQGPQFIFQYYEEEERQRGNFPDRFSGHQFPNYSSELNVNALLLGDSALYLCASSLGQGPMSYEQYFGPGTRLTVT.

The chain uses TRBV28 and TRBJ1-3, with TRBD1 matching 7 bases. Trimming cost V 6 bases and J 0 bases; bases outside gene matches: 8. The CDR3 covers 16 residues. The germline gives CDR1 MDHEN, CDR2 SYDVKM. The CDR3 sequence: CASSLTGTYSGNTIYF. The CDR3 nucleotides read TGTGCCAGCAGCCTGACAGGGACTTACTCTGGAAACACCATATATTTT.

This chain joins TRBV5-1 and TRBJ2-1; 10 nucleotides line up with TRBD2. This CDR3 comprises 15 residues. Germline CDR1 and CDR2: SGHRS and YFSETQ. V gave up 4 bases and J gave up 4 bases; unmatched junction bases: 5. The CDR3: CASSPVAGGYNEQFF. In DNA form, the CDR3 reads TGCGCCAGCAGCCCCGTAGCGGGAGGTTACAATGAGCAGTTCTTC.

The rearrangement uses TRBV2 and TRBJ1-2; 8 nucleotides align to TRBD1. Per the germline V gene, CDR1 is SNHLY and CDR2 is FYNNEI. This CDR3 is built from 14 residues. V gave up 5 bases and J gave up 3 bases; unmatched junction bases: 5. As DNA, the CDR3 is TGTGCCAGCAGTCTCGGACAGGGAGACTATGGCTACACCTTC. As protein: CASSLGQGDYGYTF.

This chain links TRBV27 with TRBJ2-1; D remains ambiguous. Per germline, CDR1 MNHEY and CDR2 SMNVEV (reference sequence). The CDR3 covers 13 residues. V was clipped by 8 bases and J by 0 bases, with 8 bases between them. The CDR3 nucleotides are TGTGCCAGCGGAGACTTCTCCTACAATGAGCAGTTCTTC. It yields the protein CASGDFSYNEQFF.

This clone was observed a single time. V usage is TRBV28 and J usage is TRBJ2-7; D might be TRBD2 (5 bases). The CDR3 is made up of 16 amino acids. Trimming pared 4 bases from V and 4 bases from J, leaving 20 bases between. Looked up from germline, CDR1 is MDHEN and CDR2 is SYDVKM. The CDR3 sequence is CASSSPSPGEGYEQYF. The CDR3 DNA reads as TGTGCCAGCAGTTCCCCCTCCCCCGGGGAAGGGTACGAGCAGTACTTC.

V and J are TRBV2 and TRBJ1-2, with TRBD1 matching over 9 bases. Germline CDR1 SNHLY, CDR2 FYNNEI. CDR3 length: 13 amino acids. Trimming took 3 bases from V and 5 from J; bases not matched to a gene: 1. The chain's CDR3 is CASSEGTGYGYTF. CDR3 bases: TGTGCCAGCAGTGAGGGGACAGGGTATGGCTACACCTTC.

The chain employs TRBV14 and TRBJ2-7; D gene unclear. The V and J ends lost 0 bases and 2 bases respectively, with 11 bases between them. Germline CDR1 and CDR2: SGHDN and FVKESK. The CDR3 has 15 amino acids. Written as DNA, the CDR3 is TGTGCCAGCAGCCAAGAAGCCTCAACCGCCTACGAGCAGTACTTC. It codes for CASSQEASTAYEQYF.

The chain carries TRBV28 and TRBJ1-2; TRBD1 agrees at 7 bases. The CDR3 is made up of 14 amino acids. Trimming took 6 bases from V and 7 from J; bases not matched to a gene: 11. CDR1 and CDR2 (germline): MDHEN, SYDVKM. DNA of the CDR3: TGTGCCAGCAGCCCACAGGGGCCGGTGGTTGGCTACACCTTC. Protein product: CASSPQGPVVGYTF.

This clone was seen only once. This chain connects TRBV6-5 to TRBJ2-2; TRBD2 matches at 8 bases. This CDR3 has 15 amino acids. V shed 7 bases, J shed 4 bases, and the junction held 8 bases outside the gene matches. CDR1 is MNHEY, CDR2 SVGAGI, per germline. CDR3 DNA: TGTGCCAGCATCCGACACCGGGAGGGCACCGGGGAGCTGTTTTTT. Its translation is CASIRHREGTGELFF.

The chain joins TRBV28 to TRBJ1-4; tentative D call: TRBD1 (6 bases). The V gene lost 2 bases and the J gene lost 7 bases, with 14 bases spanning the gap. Per the germline V gene, CDR1 is MDHEN and CDR2 is SYDVKM. CDR3 length equals 15 residues. The CDR3 loop reads CASSLVLGASEKLFF. CDR3 DNA sequence: TGTGCCAGCAGTTTAGTCCTGGGGGCAAGTGAAAAACTGTTTTTT.

This chain links TRBV15 with TRBJ2-7; 10 bases fit TRBD1. Germline V gene data show CDR1 as LNHNV and CDR2 as YYDKDF (reference sequence). This CDR3 comprises 15 residues. V lost 4 bases and J lost 4; bases outside the gene matches: 7. CDR3 sequence: CATSNRDRGRYEQYF. The CDR3 DNA follows: TGTGCCACCAGCAACCGGGACAGGGGAAGGTACGAGCAGTACTTC.

The rearrangement uses TRBV3-1 (or the pseudogene TRBV3-2) and TRBJ1-1, with D hard to call. The length of the CDR3 is 13 residues. Germline V gene lookup returns CDR1 LGHDT and CDR2 YNNKEL (reference sequence). V shed 2 bases and J shed 1 base, with 5 bases lying between them. CDR3 amino acids: CASSQHGNTEAFF. The CDR3 DNA reads as TGTGCCAGCAGCCAACACGGGAACACTGAAGCTTTCTTT.